A single sample gave rise to the 10 T cell receptor beta chains below, sequenced in a study of neurological immune-mediated disorders. TCRdb reanalysed the 5' RACE reads using MiXCR and keeps one entry per CDR3 protein. This table holds under 20,000 distinct CDR3 sequences, more than 2% found once. Sequencing used PBMCs. The source of these receptors is a young woman with multiple sclerosis.

This clonotype was seen at least ten times. The gene calls are TRBV20-1 and TRBJ2-5; TRBD1 might be the D (5 bases). Germline values: CDR1 DFQATT, CDR2 SNEGSKA (reference sequence). This CDR3 spans 16 amino acids. Trimming cost V 0 bases and J 5 bases, with 19 bases left between them. CDR3 loop: CSAREIGTGLGETQYF. CDR3 coding DNA: TGCAGTGCTAGAGAGATTGGTACAGGCCTTGGGGAGACCCAGTACTTC.

This clonotype was observed many times. The V gene is TRBV2, the J gene TRBJ2-1, with D unresolved. Trimming pared 6 bases from V and 10 bases from J, leaving 4 bases between. There are 9 residues in the CDR3. From germline, CDR1 is SNHLY and CDR2 FYNNEI. The CDR3 protein is CASSAEQFF. The CDR3 DNA sequence: TGTGCCAGCAGCGCGGAGCAGTTCTTC.

The sample holds many counts of this clonotype. The chain joins TRBV7-8 to TRBJ2-7; TRBD2 agrees at 12 bases. V dropped 2 bases and J dropped 4; count of bases not matched to a gene: 3. CDR1 is SGHVS and CDR2 is FQNEAQ in the germline V gene. This CDR3 has 15 residues. The chain's CDR3 is CASSLLAGGPYEQYV. The DNA of the CDR3 is TGTGCCAGCAGCTTACTAGCGGGAGGGCCTTACGAGCAGTACGTC.

The chain has TRBV7-3 and TRBJ2-2; TRBD2 agrees at 7 bases. This CDR3 contains 15 residues. Unmatched junction bases numbered 3, after V lost 5 bases and J lost 0 bases. Per germline, CDR1 SGHTA and CDR2 FQGTGA. CDR3 region: CASSARGANTGELFF. The CDR3 region has the DNA TGTGCCAGCAGCGCCCGGGGGGCGAACACCGGGGAGCTGTTTTTT.

This clonotype was counted at least ten times. The chain recombines TRBV20-1 with TRBJ2-3, with a tentative D call TRBD2 (6 bases). The CDR3 is 12 amino acids. Deletions cut 5 bases from V and 7 bases from J, with 13 bases between. The germline V gene has CDR1 DFQATT and CDR2 SNEGSKA (reference sequence). The CDR3: CSAQTTSNTQYF. In DNA, the CDR3 is TGCAGTGCTCAAACCACTAGCAATACGCAGTATTTT.

There are a few counts of this clonotype. The CDR3 loop reads CASSGPGARGAFF. The CDR3 DNA is TGCGCCAGCAGTGGTCCGGGGGCCAGGGGAGCTTTCTTT. The rearrangement uses TRBV10-1 and TRBJ1-1; D is possibly TRBD1 (6 bases). Trimming took off 4 bases at V and 10 bases at J, with 16 bases between the two ends. This CDR3 spans 13 amino acids. CDR1 WNHNN and CDR2 SYGVQD come from the germline V gene (reference sequence).

This clonotype was observed many times. A junction end diverges from the germline sequence, so it may reflect a read error. The chain joins TRBV20-1 to TRBJ2-5; maybe TRBD2 (5 bases). Germline V gives CDR1 DFQATT, CDR2 SNEGSKA (reference sequence). The CDR3 totals 13 residues. The CDR3 loop reads CSARVPGVETQYF. The CDR3 bases are TGCAGTGCGAGAGTCCCCGGGGTTGAGACCCAGTACTTC.

In this sample, this clonotype turned up many times. CDR3 sequence reads: CSAKGDRGYYGYTF. The CDR3 DNA reads as TGCAGTGCTAAAGGGGACAGGGGATACTATGGCTACACCTTC. V usage is TRBV20-1 and J usage is TRBJ1-2; 10 bases agree with TRBD1. Germline-derived CDR1 and CDR2 are DFQATT and SNEGSKA (reference sequence). The junction had 5 bases not matched to a gene; V was cut back by 4 bases and J by 3 bases. The CDR3 totals 14 residues.

This clonotype was counted ten times or more. The chain recombines TRBV7-9 with TRBJ2-3; weak D call: TRBD2 (5 bases). The CDR3 has 15 residues. Germline loops: CDR1 SEHNR, CDR2 FQNEAQ (reference sequence). V lost 0 bases, J lost 8 bases, and 15 bases lay in between. The CDR3 region is CASSLALAESGTQYF. Here the CDR3 DNA reads TGTGCCAGCAGCTTAGCGCTAGCCGAGTCAGGTACGCAGTATTTT.

This clonotype was seen many times. The genes are TRBV12-3 or TRBV12-4 and TRBJ1-2; D gene ambiguous. The V and J ends lost 1 base and 4 bases respectively, with 4 bases between them. This CDR3 is 12 amino acids long. The CDR3 loop is CASSLEVYGYTF. CDR3 in DNA: TGTGCCAGCAGTTTAGAGGTCTATGGCTACACCTTC.